This entry describes one TCR beta chain. This sample stems from a study of early T cells in non-severe SARS-CoV-2 infection. The wider study: Unsorted whole-blood RNA was sequenced in bulk, leaving chains unpaired.

The CDR3 has 15 residues. CDR1 MNHNY and CDR2 SVGAGI come from the germline V gene (reference sequence). Trimming took off 7 bases at V and 4 bases at J, with 17 bases between the two ends. TCRdb ran MiXCR on the 5' RACE reads and lists one entry per CDR3 protein. The data hold around 84,000 distinct CDR3 sequences, with approximately 14% observed a single time. The material sequenced was whole blood. The gene calls are TRBV6-6 and TRBJ2-1; D may be TRBD2 (6 bases). This sequence originates from an adult who was a healthcare worker with PCR-confirmed SARS-CoV-2 infection or an uninfected control (not recorded which). The DNA for the CDR3 is TGTGCCAGCAACTATTTGGAGGAGGGGTACAATGAGCAGTTCTTC. Translating gives CASNYLEEGYNEQFF.